These 25 T cell receptor beta chains share one sample of origin, sequenced in a study of blood T cell repertoires in COVID-19. The data were produced by immunoSEQ multiplex PCR, yet TCRdb's version contains in-frame clones alone and is incomplete. Among a few hundred thousand clones, 87% were seen once, and the ten largest hold 1.3%. Material for sequencing was PBMCs or T cells enriched from blood (not recorded which). All receptors come from a man aged 25 to 45 who had recovered from COVID-19.

This clone was recorded a few times. This chain uses TRBV11-1 with TRBJ2-1; TRBD1 matches at 7 bases. This CDR3 has 15 residues. V trimming: 5 bases; J trimming: 9 bases; junction bases outside the gene matches: 13. The germline gives CDR1 SGHAT, CDR2 FQDESV (reference sequence). The CDR3 is CASSPSDRFGGEQFF. The CDR3 region has the DNA TGTGCCAGCAGCCCGTCGGACAGGTTTGGTGGTGAGCAGTTCTTC.

The V and J genes are TRBV15 and TRBJ2-7; D gene ambiguous. V was trimmed by 9 bases and J by 3 bases, leaving 15 bases between them. Germline V lookup: CDR1 LNHNV, CDR2 YYDKDF (reference sequence). The CDR3 loop spans 13 amino acids. CDR3 bases: TGTGCCACGTCCAGTTCTGTCAACTACGAGCAGTACTTC. Translated: CATSSSVNYEQYF.

This chain uses TRBV7-9 with TRBJ2-3; TRBD2 is a possible D gene (5 bases). Trimming stripped 5 bases from V and 2 bases from J, with 8 bases between. The V gene's germline CDR1 is SEHNR and CDR2 FQNEAQ (reference sequence). This CDR3 is built from 13 residues. Here the CDR3 DNA reads TGTGCCAGCAGCCCGGGATTCACAGATACGCAGTATTTT. This translates into CASSPGFTDTQYF.

The chain joins TRBV10-1 to TRBJ2-3; 9 positions match TRBD2. After removal of 4 bases from V and 2 bases from J, the junction contained 4 bases not matched to a gene. The germline V gene encodes CDR1 WNHNN and CDR2 SYGVQD (reference sequence). The CDR3 contains 15 residues. CDR3 loop: CASSVSGGPTDTQYF. The CDR3 DNA reads TGCGCCAGCAGTGTGAGCGGGGGGCCCACAGATACGCAGTATTTT.

The DNA for the CDR3 is TGTGCCAGCAGTCGAGATAATTCACCCCTCCACTTT. Its translation: CASSRDNSPLHF. The chain uses TRBV6-5 and TRBJ1-6, with D unclear. There are 12 residues in the CDR3. Germline CDR1 MNHEY, CDR2 SVGAGI. Trimming cost V 5 bases and J 5 bases, with 4 bases left between them.

V usage is TRBV5-4 and J usage is TRBJ2-5, with TRBD2 as a possible D gene (5 bases). The CDR3 consists of 14 residues. Trimming took 3 bases from V and 2 from J, leaving 11 bases between them. Looked up from germline, CDR1 is SGHNT and CDR2 is YYREEE (reference sequence). CDR3 protein: CASSYEAAQETQYF. For the CDR3, the DNA is TGTGCCAGCAGCTACGAAGCGGCGCAAGAGACCCAGTACTTC. Looking up the rest from reference TRBV5-4 and TRBJ2-5 gives the full variable domain: ETGVTQSPTHLIKTRGQQVTLRCSSQSGHNTVSWYQQALGQGPQFIFQYYREEENGRGNFPPRFSGLQFPNYSSELNVNALELDDSALYLCASSYEAAQETQYFGPGTRLLVL.

This clone was detected once. The chain joins TRBV2 to TRBJ1-5; TRBD1 aligns across 7 bases. After removal of 7 bases from V and 1 base from J, the junction contained 10 bases not matched to a gene. The CDR3 runs 16 residues. Germline V gene lookup returns CDR1 SNHLY and CDR2 FYNNEI. CDR3 sequence: CASTLTGISSNQPQHF. In nucleotides, the CDR3 is TGTGCCAGCACCTTGACAGGGATCTCAAGCAATCAGCCCCAGCATTTT.

This clone occurred a few times. V and J are TRBV10-3 and TRBJ1-1; 7 bases agree with TRBD1. The CDR3 length is 14 residues. Germline V gene data show CDR1 as ENHRY and CDR2 as SYGVKD. The V segment lost 4 bases and the J segment 5 bases; nucleotides outside the gene matches: 7. The CDR3 is CAISASGGETEAFF. The CDR3 bases are TGTGCCATCAGTGCCTCAGGGGGAGAAACTGAAGCTTTCTTT.

The rearrangement uses TRBV5-1 and TRBJ2-7; 11 nucleotides line up with TRBD2. This CDR3 region has 17 residues. The V gene's germline CDR1 is SGHRS and CDR2 YFSETQ. V lost 0 bases and J lost 2; bases outside the gene matches: 7. The CDR3 loop is CASSLEGLAGGPYEQYF. For the CDR3, the DNA is TGCGCCAGCAGCTTGGAAGGGCTAGCGGGGGGACCCTACGAGCAGTACTTC. Together with reference TRBV5-1 and TRBJ2-7, the CDR3 gives the full variable domain: KAGVTQTPRYLIKTRGQQVTLSCSPISGHRSVSWYQQTPGQGLQFLFEYFSETQRNKGNFPGRFSGRQFSNSRSEMNVSTLELGDSALYLCASSLEGLAGGPYEQYFGPGTRLTVT.

The chain employs TRBV3-1 (or the pseudogene TRBV3-2) and TRBJ2-1; D is perhaps TRBD2 (6 bases). CDR1 and CDR2 from the germline V gene are LGHDT and YNNKEL (reference sequence). The CDR3 runs 15 residues. With 4 bases removed from V and 4 bases from J, the gap between germline ends came to 14 bases. CDR3 DNA: TGTGCCAGCAGCCTTACTGGCGGGGAGTACAATGAGCAGTTCTTC. This translates into CASSLTGGEYNEQFF.

This chain links TRBV6-2 or TRBV6-3 with TRBJ1-2; tentatively, D is TRBD1 (5 bases). Between the trimmed V and J ends, which lost 4 bases and 8 bases, there was a span of 11 bases. Germline lookup yields CDR1 MNHEY and CDR2 SVGEGT. CDR3 length: 12 residues. The CDR3 here is CASSFDSRGYTF. CDR3 coding DNA: TGTGCCAGCAGTTTTGACAGTCGGGGCTACACCTTC.

The chain recombines TRBV5-1 with TRBJ2-3; 9 nucleotides line up with TRBD1. The CDR3 runs to 15 residues. The V gene's germline CDR1 is SGHRS and CDR2 YFSETQ. The ends lost 2 bases at V and 6 bases at J; junction bases unmatched: 7. The CDR3, as DNA: TGCGCCAGCAGCTTTGGGACAGGGACGGACGATACGCAGTATTTT. Translation: CASSFGTGTDDTQYF. Looking up the rest from reference TRBV5-1 and TRBJ2-3 gives the full variable domain: KAGVTQTPRYLIKTRGQQVTLSCSPISGHRSVSWYQQTPGQGLQFLFEYFSETQRNKGNFPGRFSGRQFSNSRSEMNVSTLELGDSALYLCASSFGTGTDDTQYFGPGTRLTVL.

V gene TRBV19 combines with J gene TRBJ1-1; no clear D. V was clipped by 5 bases and J by 1 base, with 8 bases between them. The CDR3 has 13 amino acids. Looked up from germline, CDR1 is LNHDA and CDR2 is SQIVND (reference sequence). The CDR3 DNA reads as TGTGCCAGTAGTCTTTTTTGGAACACTGAAGCTTTCTTT. Protein: CASSLFWNTEAFF.

CDR3: CASNLFSGQVVGQPQHF. The CDR3 nucleotides read TGTGCCAGTAACCTTTTCTCGGGACAGGTGGTTGGTCAGCCCCAGCATTTT. This rearrangement joins TRBV19 to TRBJ1-5, with 8 positions matching TRBD1. Germline assignment: CDR1 LNHDA and CDR2 SQIVND (reference sequence). The junction had 17 bases not matched to a gene; V was cut back by 7 bases and J by 6 bases. This CDR3 is built from 17 residues.

The chain joins TRBV7-6 to TRBJ1-1; D remains unclear. V dropped 1 base and J dropped 2 bases, with 5 bases sitting between them. The germline V gene has CDR1 SGHVS and CDR2 FNYEAQ. This CDR3 spans 13 amino acids. CDR3 sequence: CASSLGSNTEAFF. For the CDR3, the DNA is TGTGCCAGCAGCTTAGGCAGTAACACTGAAGCTTTCTTT. The full variable domain, rest sourced from reference TRBV7-6 and TRBJ1-1, is GAGVSQSPRYKVTKRGQDVALRCDPISGHVSLYWYRQALGQGPEFLTYFNYEAQQDKSGLPNDRFSAERPEGSISTLTIQRTEQRDSAMYRCASSLGSNTEAFFGQGTRLTVV.

This chain connects TRBV25-1 to TRBJ1-6; no firm D call. The V gene lost 2 bases and the J gene lost 6 bases, with 5 bases spanning the gap. CDR1 is MGHDK, CDR2 SYGVNS, per germline. The CDR3 consists of 13 residues. CDR3 sequence (DNA): TGTGCCAGCAGTGAACTAACTAATTCACCCCTCCACTTT. Translation gives CASSELTNSPLHF.

The chain couples TRBV27 to TRBJ1-3, with unresolved D. The CDR3 has 18 residues. Germline values: CDR1 MNHEY, CDR2 SMNVEV (reference sequence). V lost 8 bases, J lost 0 bases, and 23 bases lay in between. The CDR3 is CASPFGPSEVSSGNTIYF. DNA for the CDR3: TGTGCCAGCCCTTTTGGGCCCTCGGAGGTCAGCTCTGGAAACACCATATATTTT.

Remarks on this clone: The same CDR3 arises from other DNA sequences in this sample as well. CDR3 residues: CASSQDRGGELFF. CDR3 coding DNA: TGTGCCAGCAGCCAAGATCGGGGCGGGGAGCTGTTTTTT. V and J are TRBV3-1 (or the pseudogene TRBV3-2) and TRBJ2-2, with D maybe TRBD2 (5 bases). V lost 0 bases to trimming and J lost 7 bases, with 6 bases between them. This CDR3 region has 13 residues. Germline V gene data show CDR1 as LGHDT and CDR2 as YNNKEL (reference sequence).

The rearrangement uses TRBV2 and TRBJ2-3, with 12 bases aligning to TRBD1. The CDR3 has 14 amino acids. After removal of 6 bases from V and 7 bases from J, the junction contained 5 bases not matched to a gene. The germline V gene encodes CDR1 SNHLY and CDR2 FYNNEI. The CDR3 region is CASRGTGGDNTQYF. CDR3 in DNA: TGTGCCAGCAGGGGGACAGGGGGCGATAATACGCAGTATTTT.

The chain links TRBV19 to TRBJ1-4; 8 bases map to TRBD1. Germline CDR1 and CDR2: LNHDA and SQIVND (reference sequence). The CDR3 is 17 amino acids. The ends lost 7 bases at V and 4 bases at J; junction bases unmatched: 14. The CDR3 protein is CASTSRGRGPINEKLFF. The CDR3 DNA is TGTGCCAGTACCTCAAGGGGCAGGGGGCCTATTAATGAAAAACTGTTTTTT.

The DNA of the CDR3 is TGTGCCAGCAGTTTTCGAGAGACCCAGTACTTC. Encoded protein: CASSFRETQYF. The chain is built from TRBV6-5 and TRBJ2-5; D uncertain. This CDR3 is 11 amino acids long. Germline V CDR1 and CDR2: MNHEY, SVGAGI. Trimming left V 4 bases short and J 4 bases short, with 4 bases between.

A few counts support this clone. The V gene is TRBV30, the J gene TRBJ1-6; the D gene is possibly TRBD1 (5 bases). Germline lookup yields CDR1 GTSNPN and CDR2 SVGIG (reference sequence). Between the trimmed V and J ends, which lost 4 bases and 7 bases, there was a span of 17 bases. CDR3 length equals 15 residues. CDR3 DNA sequence: TGTGCCTGGAACGATCCGGCAGGGCGAAATTCACCCCTCCACTTT. As protein: CAWNDPAGRNSPLHF.

The J gene is TRBJ1-4, the V gene TRBV2; D perhaps matches TRBD1 (5 bases). In germline, CDR1 is SNHLY, CDR2 FYNNEI. Trimming cost V 3 bases and J 1 base, with 9 bases left between them. CDR3 length equals 15 residues. The CDR3 DNA follows: TGTGCCAGCAGTGACCCGACAGTAACTAATGAAAAACTGTTTTTT. Translating it yields CASSDPTVTNEKLFF.

The CDR3 bases are TGTGCCAGCTCACGGGACAGGGTCGGAAACACCATATATTTT. It translates to CASSRDRVGNTIYF. This chain uses TRBV18 with TRBJ1-3, with 9 bases lining up with TRBD1. The CDR3 has 14 residues. Germline V gene lookup returns CDR1 KGHSH and CDR2 LQKENI. V was pared by 4 bases and J by 4 bases, with 2 bases of the junction left unmatched.

V gene TRBV5-4 combines with J gene TRBJ2-3; 9 bases fit TRBD1. Germline assignment: CDR1 SGHNT and CDR2 YYREEE (reference sequence). V dropped 0 bases and J dropped 0; count of bases not matched to a gene: 2. The CDR3 sequence is 16 residues long. CDR3 sequence reads: CASSLGGQGSTDTQYF. The CDR3 nucleotides read TGTGCCAGCAGCTTGGGGGGACAGGGTAGCACAGATACGCAGTATTTT.